The rows below give T cell receptor beta chains drawn from one sample of a study of OX40 agonist ivuxolimab in advanced cancers. The protocol was immunoSEQ multiplex PCR, while the TCRdb copy is restricted to in-frame clones and leaves out a portion. The sample contains tens of thousands of clones, about nine tenths of which appear only once. This material consisted of CD4+ or CD8+ T cells sorted from blood, taken in a trial of the OX40 agonist ivuxolimab. Receptor source: an adult with an advanced solid tumor such as melanoma, head and neck, liver or kidney cancer. Each CDR3 is given with its conserved first and last residue. Each record gives: clone size, D gene, V gene, J gene, CDR3 DNA, CDR3 protein. D genes are given only for firm matches. Not all rows give a size; the values are once, few, many and, for expanded clones, a class.

.	.	TRBV5-1	TRBJ1-2	TGCGCCAGCGGGCCCGAACAGAGAAACTATGGCTACACCTTC	CASGPEQRNYGYTF
.	.	TRBV5-4	TRBJ2-7	TGTGCCAGCAGCTACGGGACGGGGGACTACGAGCAGTACTTC	CASSYGTGDYEQYF
.	.	TRBV7-3	TRBJ2-5	TGTGCCAGCAGCTTAACGGCGGCAGCCCAAGAGACCCAGTACTTC	CASSLTAAAQETQYF
.	TRBD1	TRBV4-1	TRBJ2-7	TGCGCCAGCAGCCAAGTTCGACAGGGGGCGGCCGAGCAGTACTTC	CASSQVRQGAAEQYF
.	.	TRBV5-1	TRBJ2-3	TGCGCCAGCAGCATCTACAACAGTTTTGCAGATACGCAGTATTTT	CASSIYNSFADTQYF
.	.	TRBV13	TRBJ2-2	TGTGCCAGCAGCTTAGGAGGCACCGGGGAGCTGTTTTTT	CASSLGGTGELFF
.	TRBD1	TRBV5-4	TRBJ2-5	TGTGCCAGCAGCTTCAGGGGGTTCCAAGAGACCCAGTACTTC	CASSFRGFQETQYF
.	.	TRBV13	TRBJ2-3	TGTGCCAGCAGCCTATGGGGACCAGATACGCAGTATTTT	CASSLWGPDTQYF
medium-sized	TRBD1	TRBV27	TRBJ1-1	TGTGCCAGCAGCCCCTTGGTGGGGACAACACAGGGGTCGGACACTGAAGCTTTCTTT	CASSPLVGTTQGSDTEAFF
few	.	TRBV6-7	TRBJ2-7	TGTGCCAGCAGTTACTCCGGACAGCCCTACGAGCAGTACTTC	CASSYSGQPYEQYF
.	.	TRBV5-1	TRBJ2-6	TGCGCCAGCAGCCGAGGACAGTTCTCTGGGGCCAACGTCCTGACTTTC	CASSRGQFSGANVLTF
.	.	TRBV19	TRBJ1-5	TGTGCCAGTAGTCACGACGGGGACAATCAGCCCCAGCATTTT	CASSHDGDNQPQHF
.	.	TRBV19	TRBJ1-1	TGTGCCAGTGGTTTTTCCTTCACTGAAGCTTTCTTT	CASGFSFTEAFF
.	.	TRBV11-1	TRBJ2-7	TGTGCCAGCAGCTCCGCGGGGGGACAGACTTCCTACGAGCAGTACTTC	CASSSAGGQTSYEQYF
.	.	TRBV6-5	TRBJ1-4	TGTGCCAGCAGGATTAATGGGGAACTGTTTTTT	CASRINGELFF
.	.	TRBV6-4	TRBJ2-1	TGTGCCAGCAGTGACGGATGGGGGAATGAGCAGTTCTTC	CASSDGWGNEQFF
.	.	TRBV7-9	TRBJ2-6	TGTGCCAGCAGCGGGGGCTCCGGACGAAACTCTGGGGCCAACGTCCTGACTTTC	CASSGGSGRNSGANVLTF
.	TRBD2	TRBV5-1	TRBJ2-1	TGCGCCAGCAGCTTGGTACTAGCGAAACACAATGAGCAGTTCTTC	CASSLVLAKHNEQFF
once	.	TRBV28	TRBJ1-1	TGTGCCAGCAGTTTACCGGGTGATGACCTCAAGAACACTGAAGCTTTCTTT	CASSLPGDDLKNTEAFF
once	.	TRBV9	TRBJ1-4	TGTGCCAGCAGCCCCGGGGGTTATAATGAAAAACTGTTTTTT	CASSPGGYNEKLFF
.	.	TRBV6-4	TRBJ2-1	TGTGCCAGCAGTGACGGGGTGGGAGCGCAAAGGGTGCAGTTCTTC	CASSDGVGAQRVQFF
.	TRBD1	TRBV13	TRBJ2-1	TGTGCCAGCAGCTCCCAACAGGGGTGGCTAGCATATGAGCAGTTCTTC	CASSSQQGWLAYEQFF
.	TRBD1	TRBV9	TRBJ1-2	TGTGCCAGCAGCGTAGGGGACAGAGGCTATGGCTACACCTTC	CASSVGDRGYGYTF
.	.	TRBV7-9	TRBJ1-3	TGTGCCAGCAGCCCCGCGGTCCCGGCAGCGGGAAACACCATATATTTT	CASSPAVPAAGNTIYF
.	TRBD1	TRBV10-2	TRBJ1-3	TGCGCCAGCTGGACAGGGAGCTCTGGAAACACCATATATTTT	CASWTGSSGNTIYF
.	.	TRBV5-6	TRBJ1-1	TGTGCCAGCAGCTTTCAACAGGAAAACACTGAAGCTTTCTTT	CASSFQQENTEAFF
.	.	TRBV9	TRBJ1-1	TGTGCCAGCAGCGTAGCTTCTGGACAAATGAACACTGAAGCTTTCTTT	CASSVASGQMNTEAFF
.	TRBD1	TRBV7-9	TRBJ2-7	TGTGCCAGCAGCAATACCGGGACAGAGGCCTACGAGCAGTACTTC	CASSNTGTEAYEQYF
.	.	TRBV20-1	TRBJ2-1	TGCAGTGCTTCAAGCTCCAATGAGCAGTTCTTC	CSASSSNEQFF
.	.	TRBV6-5	TRBJ1-3	TGTGCCAGCAGTTACGCGGGGGTCGGAAACACCATATATTTT	CASSYAGVGNTIYF